The entry that follows covers one T cell receptor beta chain sequence. Participant-reported clinical history was the basis for cohort assignment. This sample was taken from a study of blood T cell repertoires in COVID-19. Study-wide background: Acute and convalescent COVID-19 samples came from the United States, Italy and Spain. In each case, the material was cDNA or gDNA derived from T cells, B-cell-depleted T cells, or PBMCs.

Assay used: immunoSEQ multiplex PCR; TCRdb lists only in-frame clones, some missing. The data hold some 290,000 clones, with approximately 90% observed a single time. V was cut by 6 bases and J by 0 bases, with 11 bases left in between. Germline lookup yields CDR1 DFQATT and CDR2 SNEGSKA (reference sequence). This CDR3 comprises 14 residues. This sequence was found in a woman aged 35 to 49 with acute COVID-19. The sequenced sample consisted of PBMCs or T cells enriched from blood (not recorded which). The chain links TRBV20-1 to TRBJ1-4; D call uncertain. The CDR3 spells CSASDTTTNEKLFF. CDR3 bases: TGCAGTGCGAGTGACACTACAACTAATGAAAAACTGTTTTTT.